This T cell receptor (beta chain) was identified during a study of T cell responses to AZD1222 COVID-19 vaccine. CDR1 is SGHDT, CDR2 YYEEEE, per germline. V shed 1 base and J shed 0 bases, with 18 bases lying between them. This CDR3 has 18 amino acids. Concerning this clone: Its cognate antigen is unknown.

Generated by immunoSEQ multiplex PCR, the TCRdb table keeps only in-frame clones and is missing some. The sample carries around 140,000 clones, 70% to 90% recorded once. Study results and caveats: The reported proportion of spike-specific TCRs targeting unmutated variant regions was nearly half. Researchers took repertoire samples only after the peak T cell response had come. Clonal diversity was possibly underestimated, and the donors were mostly white British, with more females.

The chain combines TRBV5-6 with TRBJ2-3; possibly TRBD1 or TRBD2 for D (5 bases each). The sequence came from an adult who received the MenACWY meningococcal vaccine as a control. The sequences come from peripheral blood, collected 28 days after the second dose of the MenACWY control vaccine. This CDR3 is CASSLWWAGRTSTDTQYF. The CDR3 nucleotides are TGTGCCAGCAGCTTGTGGTGGGCAGGGCGGACTAGCACAGATACGCAGTATTTT.